This T cell receptor (beta chain) was sequenced during a study of cytomegalovirus exposure and HLA in healthy donors. This CDR3 contains 16 residues. The V gene lost 3 bases and the J gene lost 0 bases, with 14 bases spanning the gap. In germline, CDR1 is PRHDT, CDR2 FYEKMQ (reference sequence). PCR amplification relied on 60 Vbeta primers (plus 13 Jbeta primers). Sequenced by immunoSEQ multiplex PCR; TCRdb stores in-frame clones only, minus some. The repertoire holds about 170,000 clones, with roughly 78% as singletons. The sequenced material came from PBMCs. The chain recombines TRBV13 with TRBJ1-1; maybe TRBD1 (5 bases). The TCR was taken from a woman aged 45-65 years in good health and CMV-seropositive. CDR3 in amino acids: CASSFARTTLNTEAFF. The CDR3 DNA is TGTGCCAGCAGCTTTGCCCGGACAACCCTGAACACTGAAGCTTTCTTT.